This T cell receptor beta chain was obtained from a study of control samples from healthy donors and cancer patients (dated by TCRdb to 2018 to 2020). The library was obtained by the immunoSEQ multiplex PCR assay. Sourced from immuneACCESS, this table was stored by TCRdb with only in-frame sequences that have V and J called. A share of the clones is absent; for the studies checked, an unresolved V gene accounts for under half, and the remainder has no known explanation. This sample gives tens of thousands of clones in total; roughly 80% of them show up just once. The top ten hold about a tenth of the sample. Regarding this clone: Its antigen is currently not known. No base quality values were provided; no much bigger clone lies one nucleotide off.

Trimming at the junction amounts to 3 bases on V and 4 bases on J, and the germline ends lie 8 bases apart. The CDR3 contains 13 residues, cysteine and phenylalanine counted. The only DNA kept is the CDR3, 39 bases in frame from the first base. Based on the germline V gene, the CDR1 and CDR2 sequences are MNHEY and SVGAGI. This TCR derives from a man aged 70-80 years in good health. The sample comprised blood. The chain joins TRBV6-5 to TRBJ2-3, with no reliable assignment of the D segment. The DNA reads as follows: TGTGCCAGCAGTTATCACCCAGCAGATACGCAGTATTTT. This codes for CASSYHPADTQYF.